This is a list of T cell receptor beta chains from one sample in a study of cytomegalovirus exposure and HLA in healthy donors. TCRdb's copy holds only in-frame clones and misses some; the assay was immunoSEQ multiplex PCR. The sample carries 150,000 to 200,000 clones, about 80% recorded once. The sequenced material came from PBMCs. Receptors were obtained from a middle-aged man in good health and CMV-seronegative. Both conserved end residues are part of each CDR3. D genes are given only for firm matches. Clone size is not always given. Where it is, it says once, few, many or a class for expanded clones.

J	V	size	D	DNA	CDR3
TRBJ2-1	TRBV28	.	TRBD2	TGTGCCAGCAGTTTTTGGGCGGGAGCTCGCGATGAGCAGTTCTTC	CASSFWAGARDEQFF
TRBJ2-7	TRBV25-1	few	TRBD2	TGTGCCAGCAGTCCCGGCGGGGGATACGAGCAGTACTTC	CASSPGGGYEQYF
TRBJ2-1	TRBV5-1	.	TRBD2	TGCGCCAGCAGCTTACGGGGTAGCGGGGGGGCCTCTGGGAATGAGCAGTTCTTC	CASSLRGSGGASGNEQFF
TRBJ2-1	TRBV18	.	.	TGTGCCAGCTCACCGGAGCGGTACAATGAGCAGTTCTTC	CASSPERYNEQFF
TRBJ1-1	TRBV6-5	.	TRBD1	TGTGCCAGCAGTTTGAACCCGACAGGGGCGAACACTGAAGCTTTCTTT	CASSLNPTGANTEAFF
TRBJ2-3	TRBV5-8	.	.	TGTGCCAGCAGCCTAACAAGACTAGTTGGGGCAGATACGCAGTATTTT	CASSLTRLVGADTQYF
TRBJ2-1	TRBV6-4	.	TRBD2	TGTGCCAGCAGGCTGGGGGGAGCGGGAGGCGATGAGCAGTTCTTC	CASRLGGAGGDEQFF
TRBJ2-1	TRBV9	few	.	TGTGCCAGCAGCCCCGCCGGCTACAATGAGCAGTTCTTC	CASSPAGYNEQFF
TRBJ2-1	TRBV7-6	.	TRBD2	TGTGCCAGCAGCCGTGGGGGCGGGGGGTCCTACAATGAGCAGTTCTTC	CASSRGGGGSYNEQFF
TRBJ1-1	TRBV2	.	.	TGTGCCAGCAGTGAGGGCAGCATGAACACTGAAGCTTTCTTT	CASSEGSMNTEAFF
TRBJ2-3	TRBV4-2	.	TRBD2	TGTGCCAGCAGCCTCTCGACTAGCGGGATGCCGATTACAGATACGCAGTATTTT	CASSLSTSGMPITDTQYF
TRBJ2-2	TRBV7-6	.	.	TGTGCCAGCAGCTTACGAGTCGCGAACACCGGGGAGCTGTTTTTT	CASSLRVANTGELFF
TRBJ1-5	TRBV5-1	.	.	TGCGCCAGCAGCTTGGGGGGCGGTACAAATCAGCCCCAGCATTTT	CASSLGGGTNQPQHF
TRBJ2-1	TRBV7-7	.	.	TGTGCTAGCAGCTCCGGGAACTCCTACAATGAGCAGTTCTTC	CASSSGNSYNEQFF
TRBJ2-7	TRBV11-2	.	TRBD1	TGTGCCAGCAGCGGATACCGGGACAGGGTCTACGAGCAGTACTTC	CASSGYRDRVYEQYF
TRBJ2-3	TRBV9	.	.	TGTGCCAGCAGCGCCCCGAAAGGTCGGGCGGGAAAACGCGGGGGCACAGATACGCAGTATTTT	CASSAPKGRAGKRGGTDTQYF
TRBJ2-7	TRBV6-6	once	.	TGTGCCAGCTCTGGCGGTTATACCTACGAGCAGTACTTC	CASSGGYTYEQYF
TRBJ1-5	TRBV4-2	.	.	TGTGCCAGCAGCCAGTCCTGGGGAGTCAACAATCAGCCCCAGCATTTT	CASSQSWGVNNQPQHF
TRBJ1-3	TRBV28	.	.	TGTGCCAGCAGTCCCGGAGGCTCCCATTCTGGAAACACCATATATTTT	CASSPGGSHSGNTIYF
TRBJ2-3	TRBV29-1	.	.	TGCAGCGTTGCCACGGCGGGGCTAGATACGCAGTATTTT	CSVATAGLDTQYF
TRBJ2-5	TRBV11-2	.	.	TGTGCCAGCGGATACCAGGGGTTGGGGACCCAGTACTTC	CASGYQGLGTQYF
TRBJ2-7	TRBV6-5	once	.	TGTGCCAGCAGGAACATGGCGAGGACCTACGAGCAGTACTTC	CASRNMARTYEQYF
TRBJ1-2	TRBV5-1	.	.	TGCGCCAGCAGCTTGCTCCTAAACTATGGCTACACCTTC	CASSLLLNYGYTF
TRBJ2-5	TRBV28	.	.	TGTGCCCTCGGGGGACCGACTCAAGAGACCCAGTACTTC	CALGGPTQETQYF
TRBJ2-3	TRBV5-1	.	.	TGCGCCAGCAGCTTGGCTGGGGGCCGGTCCACAGATACGCAGTATTTT	CASSLAGGRSTDTQYF
TRBJ2-7	TRBV23-1	.	.	TGCGCCAGCAGTCAATCGGGCAGGGCCCACTCCTACGAGCAGTACTTC	CASSQSGRAHSYEQYF
TRBJ2-7	TRBV23-1	.	TRBD1	TGCGCCAGCAGTCAGCGTACAGGGGTGCTCTACGAGCAGTACTTC	CASSQRTGVLYEQYF
TRBJ2-1	TRBV11-2	few	.	TGTGCCAGCAGCCCGAGCATTAGCTATGAGCAGTTCTTC	CASSPSISYEQFF
TRBJ1-2	TRBV7-6	.	.	TGTGCCAGCAGCTTGGACCCACGGGGCTATGGCTACACCTTC	CASSLDPRGYGYTF
TRBJ2-2	TRBV5-1	.	TRBD1	TGCGCCAGCAGCCGAGGGACAGGAAACACCGGGGAGCTGTTTTTT	CASSRGTGNTGELFF
TRBJ2-3	TRBV10-1	.	TRBD2	TGCGCCAGCAGTGACAAGCGGGGGGACAAACCATCCGCAGATACGCAGTATTTT	CASSDKRGDKPSADTQYF
TRBJ1-6	TRBV4-3	.	.	TGCGCCAGCAGCCAAGCGAATCCGGGATCCTCCTATAATTCACCCCTCCACTTT	CASSQANPGSSYNSPLHF
TRBJ2-1	TRBV9	once	.	TGTGCCAGCAGCGTGCTAGCCCAAAGGTACAATGAGCAGTTCTTC	CASSVLAQRYNEQFF
TRBJ1-2	TRBV28	once	TRBD1	TGTGCCAGCAGTTTGTTAGACAGGGGAGGTGGCTACACCTTC	CASSLLDRGGGYTF
TRBJ2-2	TRBV6-7	.	.	TGTGCCAGCAGTTACTCGGGGGGGCCCACCGGGGAGCTGTTTTTT	CASSYSGGPTGELFF
TRBJ2-1	TRBV18	.	.	TGTGCCAGCTCACCAACAGAGGGGGTAGGAGGTGAGCAGTTCTTC	CASSPTEGVGGEQFF
TRBJ2-2	TRBV18	few	.	TGTGCCAGCTCACCTCTGGAGGGGTTGGACACCGGGGAGCTGTTTTTT	CASSPLEGLDTGELFF
TRBJ2-7	TRBV6-5	.	.	TGTGCCAGCAGTTACTCGGCCCAATTTAAATCGCAGTACTTC	CASSYSAQFKSQYF
TRBJ1-4	TRBV5-1	.	.	TGCGCCAGCAGCTTACAGGGTGGAGATGAAAAACTGTTTTTT	CASSLQGGDEKLFF
TRBJ1-6	TRBV5-1	.	.	TGCGCCAGCAGGAAGCAGGAAAACAGCTCACCCCTCCACTTT	CASRKQENSSPLHF
TRBJ2-3	TRBV4-3	.	TRBD2	TGCGCCAGCAGCCAAGGGGGACTAGCGGGAACAGATACGCAGTATTTT	CASSQGGLAGTDTQYF
TRBJ2-7	TRBV28	.	.	TGTGCCAGCAGCACCACTGGCGGGGATCCCTACGAGCAGTACTTC	CASSTTGGDPYEQYF
TRBJ2-5	TRBV6-5	.	TRBD1	TGTGCCACCGCCGTCGAGACAGGGATAGGAGAGACCCAGTACTTC	CATAVETGIGETQYF
TRBJ2-7	TRBV28	.	TRBD2	TGTGCCAGCAGCTTGAGGCGGGGGTGGGACGAGCAGTACTTC	CASSLRRGWDEQYF
TRBJ2-7	TRBV7-2	.	.	TGTGCCAGCAGCTTTAGCGTAATGAGCTCCTACGAGCAGTACTTC	CASSFSVMSSYEQYF
TRBJ1-5	TRBV28	.	.	TGTGCCAGCCGAATAGCAGGGGCGGGCCATAGCAATCAGCCCCAGCATTTT	CASRIAGAGHSNQPQHF